This T cell receptor beta chain was retrieved from a study of blood T cells in healthy people across ages. The CDR3 covers 15 residues. V shed 6 bases and J shed 6 bases, with 18 bases lying between them. Then a second PCR, running roughly 7 to 11 cycles, was carried out with a sample-barcoded 5' primer and a J-beta primer mix. TCRdb called the 5' RACE reads again in MiXCR, with one record for every CDR3 protein. The sample includes 1 million or so distinct CDR3 sequences, approximately 25% of them seen just once. This clonotype was found a few times. Separately, the same data were catalogued under a study of T cells of mothers and their children.

Sequences were obtained from blood. The sequence came from a girl between 2 and 10 years old in good health. V is TRBV12-3 or TRBV12-4 and J is TRBJ2-1, with D uncertain. CDR3 sequence: CASRPGSQYGNEQFF. CDR3 bases: TGTGCCAGCAGACCTGGCAGCCAATATGGCAATGAGCAGTTCTTC.